These 15 T cell receptor beta chains were sequenced from one sample in a study of blood T cells in healthy people across ages (dated by TCRdb to about 2015). Library prep was done by 5' RACE. The sample was run on an Illumina HiSeq 2500. A second roughly 6 to 11 cycle PCR used a sample-barcoded 5' primer and a J-beta primer mix. TCRdb reworked the public reads: Q25 trimming with fastp, MiXCR clone assembly, productive beta chains retained. Under each unique CDR3 protein, matching rows form one entry showing the most common genes and DNA. The sample yields roughly 1.6 million distinct CDR3 sequences; roughly a third were counted once. The ten largest clones add up to roughly 12% of the sample. The sequenced sample was blood. These receptors all stem from a woman under 40 in good health.

CDR3 sequence: CATDPMGGLPDEQFF. CDR3 nucleotides: TGTGCCACCGATCCTATGGGGGGACTGCCGGATGAGCAGTTCTTC. The V call is TRBV6-5, the J call TRBJ2-1; weak D call: TRBD2 (6 bases). This CDR3 region has 15 residues. The germline CDR1 and CDR2 sequences are MNHEY and SVGAGI. The ends were cut back, 10 bases at V and 8 bases at J, with 24 bases in the middle.

The chain couples TRBV27 to TRBJ2-4, with 7 positions matching TRBD1. The CDR3 runs to 14 residues. V dropped 6 bases and J dropped 1; count of bases not matched to a gene: 3. CDR1 is MNHEY and CDR2 is SMNVEV in the germline V gene (reference sequence). CDR3 loop: CASRDRAAKNIQYF. CDR3 bases: TGTGCCAGCAGAGACAGGGCGGCCAAAAACATTCAGTACTTC.

J is TRBJ2-5 and V is TRBV6-1; D remains unclear. The J call may be mistaken, given a closer DNA end match to TRBJ2-7. The CDR3 loop spans 14 amino acids. The germline CDR1 and CDR2 sequences are MNHNS and SASEGT. CDR3 nucleotide sequence: TGTGCCAGCCAACCGGGTCCCTATATCTACGAGCAGTACTTC. It encodes CASQPGPYIYEQYF.

Ten or more counts support this clonotype. V and J are TRBV5-1 and TRBJ2-3; no firm D call. CDR1 and CDR2 from the germline V gene are SGHRS and YFSETQ. This CDR3 contains 13 residues. V was trimmed by 1 base and J by 2 bases, leaving 5 bases between them. The CDR3 here is CASSLSYTDTQYF. CDR3 sequence (DNA): TGCGCCAGCAGCTTGTCATACACAGATACGCAGTATTTT.

This clonotype was seen more than once but under ten times. The chain employs TRBV20-1 and TRBJ2-7; the match to TRBD1 covers 10 bases. The CDR3 length is 13 residues. The germline CDR1 and CDR2 sequences are DFQATT and SNEGSKA (reference sequence). Trimming cost V 6 bases and J 6 bases; bases outside gene matches: 8. The CDR3, as DNA: TGCAGTGCGGGGGACAGGGGACTTTCCGAGCAGTACTTC. This encodes CSAGDRGLSEQYF.

The chain combines TRBV11-2 with TRBJ2-1, with D possibly matching TRBD2 (5 bases). This CDR3 region has 17 residues. The V and J ends lost 6 bases and 0 bases respectively, with 18 bases between them. In germline, CDR1 is SGHAT, CDR2 FQNNGV. The CDR3 nucleotides are TGTGCCAGCAGACCTATGCGCGGACTCCCCTCCTACAATGAGCAGTTCTTC. Amino acids: CASRPMRGLPSYNEQFF.

A few counts support this clonotype. The J gene is TRBJ2-7, the V gene TRBV11-2, with a possible D match to TRBD1 (6 bases). The CDR3 consists of 15 residues. The V gene lost 0 bases and the J gene lost 2 bases, with 11 bases spanning the gap. Germline CDR1 SGHAT, CDR2 FQNNGV. The CDR3 loop is CASSLDGQYAYEQYF. In DNA form, the CDR3 reads TGTGCCAGCAGCTTAGATGGACAGTACGCCTACGAGCAGTACTTC. Filled out from reference TRBV11-2 and TRBJ2-7, the complete variable domain reads EAGVAQSPRYKIIEKRQSVAFWCNPISGHATLYWYQQILGQGPKLLIQFQNNGVVDDSQLPKDRFSAERLKGVDSTLKIQPAKLEDSAVYLCASSLDGQYAYEQYFGPGTRLTVT.

For this clonotype: A much larger clone differs from this one at a single base, so this may be a read error. V is TRBV12-3 or TRBV12-4 and J is TRBJ2-7; D possibly matches TRBD1 or TRBD2 (5 bases each). The J call may be mistaken, given a closer DNA end match to TRBJ2-5. CDR3 size: 14 residues. The CDR3 reads CASSSDLGEETQYF. As DNA, the CDR3 is TGTGCCAGCAGTTCGGACTTGGGGGAAGAGACCCAGTACTTC.

The genes are TRBV2 and TRBJ2-1, with a tentative D call TRBD2 (6 bases). Germline-derived CDR1 and CDR2 are SNHLY and FYNNEI. There are 14 residues in the CDR3. Trimming removed 4 bases from V and 5 bases from J, with 12 bases in between. The CDR3 here is CASSVEGTNNEQFF. The CDR3 nucleotides are TGTGCCAGCAGTGTGGAGGGGACCAACAATGAGCAGTTCTTC. The full variable domain, in which reference TRBV2 and TRBJ2-1 provide the parts outside the CDR3, is EPEVTQTPSHQVTQMGQEVILRCVPISNHLYFYWYRQILGQKVEFLVSFYNNEISEKSEIFDDQFSVERPDGSNFTLKIRSTKLEDSAMYFCASSVEGTNNEQFFGPGTRLTVL.

This chain uses TRBV24-1 with TRBJ2-3, with unresolved D. This CDR3 is 15 amino acids long. Trimming stripped 2 bases from V and 2 bases from J, with 10 bases between. Per the germline V gene, CDR1 is KGHDR and CDR2 is SFDVKD. The CDR3, as DNA: TGTGCCACCAGTGATTACGATATAAACACAGATACGCAGTATTTT. Translated, it gives CATSDYDINTDTQYF.

The chain links TRBV7-9 to TRBJ2-3; 9 bases map to TRBD1. Trimming removed 5 bases from V and 0 bases from J; junction bases left unmatched: 9. CDR1 and CDR2 (germline): SEHNR, FQNEAQ (reference sequence). The CDR3 length is 17 residues. This chain's CDR3 is CASSAGTGTGSTDTQYF. The CDR3 DNA is TGTGCCAGCAGCGCGGGGACAGGGACAGGGAGCACAGATACGCAGTATTTT. Complete variable domain (other parts from reference TRBV7-9 and TRBJ2-3): DTGVSQNPRHKITKRGQNVTFRCDPISEHNRLYWYRQTLGQGPEFLTYFQNEAQLEKSRLLSDRFSAERPKGSFSTLEIQRTEQGDSAMYLCASSAGTGTGSTDTQYFGPGTRLTVL.

This clonotype has only a few counts. This may arise from a read error, as a much more abundant clone is one base away. This chain uses TRBV12-3 or TRBV12-4 with TRBJ1-2, with D possibly TRBD1 on 6 matching bases. CDR3 length: 16 residues. V lost 0 bases and J lost 7, with 18 bases in between. CDR3 in amino acids: CASSLARKGQGAGYTF. The CDR3 region has the DNA TGTGCCAGCAGTTTAGCGCGGAAGGGACAAGGCGCTGGCTACACCTTC.

This clonotype was seen a handful of times. The chain recombines TRBV29-1 with TRBJ2-1; 10 nucleotides align to TRBD2. J was trimmed by 5 bases and V by 7 bases; bases with no gene match: 11. CDR3 length: 15 amino acids. CDR1 and CDR2 from the germline V gene are SQVTM and ANQGSEA. The CDR3 here is CSALPPSGSDNEQFF. In DNA, the CDR3 is TGCAGCGCGCTGCCTCCTAGCGGGAGCGACAATGAGCAGTTCTTC.

The chain couples TRBV20-1 to TRBJ1-2; D ambiguous. Germline V gene data show CDR1 as DFQATT and CDR2 as SNEGSKA (reference sequence). Trimming pared 3 bases from V and 5 bases from J, leaving 13 bases between. The CDR3 contains 13 residues. CDR3 in amino acids: CSASGSAAYGYTF. Written as DNA, the CDR3 is TGCAGTGCTAGTGGGTCGGCGGCTTATGGCTACACCTTC.

The chain employs TRBV5-1 and TRBJ2-7; 10 bases line up with TRBD2. This CDR3 spans 13 amino acids. From germline, CDR1 is SGHRS and CDR2 YFSETQ. V trimming: 7 bases; J trimming: 7 bases; junction bases outside the gene matches: 8. CDR3 sequence: CASVAGGRSEQYF. Written as DNA, the CDR3 is TGCGCCAGCGTAGCGGGAGGCCGGAGTGAGCAGTACTTC.